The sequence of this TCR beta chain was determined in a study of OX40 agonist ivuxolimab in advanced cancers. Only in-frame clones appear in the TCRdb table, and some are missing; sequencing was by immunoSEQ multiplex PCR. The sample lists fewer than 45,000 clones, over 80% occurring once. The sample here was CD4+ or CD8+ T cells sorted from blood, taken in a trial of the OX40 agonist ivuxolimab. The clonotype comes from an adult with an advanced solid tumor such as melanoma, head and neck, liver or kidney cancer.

CDR3 coding DNA: TGCGCCAGCGGTCACCGAGGGTCGGCGGGAGAAGAGACCCAGTACTTC. Translating gives CASGHRGSAGEETQYF. The rearrangement links TRBV4-1 to TRBJ2-5, with TRBD2 identical over 7 bases. This CDR3 has 16 residues. V lost 8 bases and J lost 3; bases outside the gene matches: 15. CDR1 and CDR2 from the germline V gene are MGHRA and YSYEKL.